This entry describes one TCR beta chain. Its specificity is not known. An end of the junction differs from the germline gene, which may be a read error. Healthy Caucasian individuals from Russia aged about 6 to 100 served as donors. CDR1 and CDR2 (germline): DFQATT, SNEGSKA (reference sequence). The CDR3 covers 13 residues. Primed by a sample-barcoded 5' primer and a J-beta primer mix, a second PCR proceeded for roughly 7 to 11 cycles. MiXCR, applied by TCRdb to the 5' RACE reads, yields one record per CDR3 protein. The sample has hundreds of thousands of distinct CDR3 sequences, around 45% seen once. The data stem from a study of blood T cells in healthy people across ages. Study-level points and caveats: Among T cells, TCR beta diversity per million cells dropped roughly linearly as age rose.

The chain has TRBV20-1 and TRBJ1-1, with D tentatively TRBD1 (5 bases). This TCR came from a woman aged 60-70 years in good health. Specimen: blood. DNA of the CDR3: TGCAGTGCACCGGGACCGATGAACGCTGAAGCTTTCTTT. This sequence encodes CSAPGPMNAEAFF.